The 9 T cell receptor beta chains below were found in one sample sequenced in a study of T cells in Graves' hyperthyroidism and ophthalmopathy. TCR beta CDR3 region amplification was performed from RNA transcripts. Primed by the HTBI set, a first-round RT-PCR was run on the TCR CDR3. In TCRdb, the multiplex PCR reads were re-called with MiXCR into one record per CDR3 protein. The sample yields 640,000 or so distinct CDR3 sequences, approximately 15% seen once. The sequencing input was blood. These TCRs come from a woman under 30 with Graves' ophthalmopathy.

This clonotype has just a few counts. A read error may explain this, as a much larger clone is one base away. The gene calls are TRBV18 and TRBJ2-7; D ambiguous. CDR3 size: 13 residues. Germline V gene sequence: CDR1 KGHSH, CDR2 LQKENI. V was trimmed by 3 bases and J by 6 bases, leaving 12 bases between them. Here the CDR3 DNA reads TGTGCCAGCTCACCCCCCTCCTGGCTCGAGCAGTACTTC. Translated, it gives CASSPPSWLEQYF. Together with reference TRBV18 and TRBJ2-7, the CDR3 gives the full variable domain: NAGVMQNPRHLVRRRGQEARLRCSPMKGHSHVYWYRQLPEEGLKFMVYLQKENIIDESGMPKERFSAEFPKEGPSILRIQQVVRGDSAAYFCASSPPSWLEQYFGPGTRLTVT.

This clonotype was counted ten times or more. The chain links TRBV11-2 to TRBJ1-6; D is unclear. The CDR3 is 13 residues long. The V end was cut by 1 base, the J end by 5 bases, with 3 bases between. Germline V gene lookup returns CDR1 SGHAT and CDR2 FQNNGV. The CDR3 DNA sequence: TGTGCCAGCAGCTTAGGAGATAATTCACCCCTCCACTTT. Translated: CASSLGDNSPLHF. Full variable domain (outside the CDR3, taken from reference TRBV11-2 and TRBJ1-6): EAGVAQSPRYKIIEKRQSVAFWCNPISGHATLYWYQQILGQGPKLLIQFQNNGVVDDSQLPKDRFSAERLKGVDSTLKIQPAKLEDSAVYLCASSLGDNSPLHFGNGTRLTVT.

This clonotype was detected many times. The CDR3 spells CASSLKGVDRGLRNQPQHF. The CDR3 region has the DNA TGTGCCAGCAGTCTCAAAGGGGTCGACAGGGGACTCCGCAATCAGCCCCAGCATTTT. J is TRBJ1-5 and V is TRBV6-1; TRBD1 agrees at 8 bases. The CDR3 has 19 residues. V shed 5 bases and J 2 bases; nucleotides not matched to a gene: 17. The V gene's germline CDR1 is MNHNS and CDR2 SASEGT.

This clonotype was seen repeatedly, ten times or more. V gene TRBV5-1 combines with J gene TRBJ2-7; tentative D call: TRBD2 (5 bases). The germline gives CDR1 SGHRS, CDR2 YFSETQ. This CDR3 is 13 amino acids long. Trimming cost V 2 bases and J 7 bases, with 13 bases left between them. Here the CDR3 DNA reads TGCGCCAGCAGCTTCGTGCCCGCGGGTGAGCAGTACTTC. Translation gives CASSFVPAGEQYF.

This clonotype was seen many times. The J gene is TRBJ1-1, the V gene TRBV6-5; D not certain. V lost 0 bases to trimming and J lost 0 bases, with 14 bases between them. CDR1 and CDR2 (germline): MNHEY, SVGAGI. The CDR3 spans 17 residues. This CDR3 is CASSYSVPTLMNTEAFF. In DNA form, the CDR3 reads TGTGCCAGCAGTTACTCAGTCCCGACTCTAATGAACACTGAAGCTTTCTTT.

This clonotype was recorded at least ten times. The chain couples TRBV20-1 to TRBJ2-7, with D maybe TRBD1 (5 bases). CDR1 is DFQATT and CDR2 is SNEGSKA in the germline V gene (reference sequence). Trimming took 1 base from V and 0 from J, leaving 10 bases between them. This CDR3 has 14 amino acids. The CDR3 sequence: CSARATQGSYEQYF. The CDR3, as DNA: TGCAGTGCTAGAGCTACCCAGGGCTCCTACGAGCAGTACTTC.

This clonotype has a handful of counts. The rearrangement uses TRBV20-1 and TRBJ1-2; the match to TRBD1 covers 7 bases. After removal of 7 bases from V and 6 bases from J, the junction contained 2 bases not matched to a gene. The CDR3 has 10 residues. Germline loops: CDR1 DFQATT, CDR2 SNEGSKA (reference sequence). The CDR3 region is CSDDRDGYTF. CDR3 DNA: TGCAGTGACGACAGGGATGGCTACACCTTC.

At least ten counts were recorded for this clonotype. The J gene is TRBJ2-7, the V gene TRBV28; no clear D. The CDR3 length is 13 residues. The germline V and J ends were trimmed by 7 bases and 1 base, with 11 bases remaining between them. The germline V gene has CDR1 MDHEN and CDR2 SYDVKM. The CDR3 is CASTQDSSYEQYF. DNA for the CDR3: TGTGCCAGCACTCAAGACTCGTCCTACGAGCAGTACTTC.

This clonotype was detected a few times. V and J are TRBV20-1 and TRBJ2-7; D possibly corresponds to TRBD2 (7 bases). Trimming took off 5 bases at V and 7 bases at J, with 24 bases between the two ends. CDR3 length: 15 residues. CDR1 and CDR2 (germline): DFQATT, SNEGSKA (reference sequence). The CDR3 nucleotides are TGCAGTGCTGGAAGGGGGGGGGCGGCAACACTAGAGCAGTACTTC. It is translated as CSAGRGGAATLEQYF.